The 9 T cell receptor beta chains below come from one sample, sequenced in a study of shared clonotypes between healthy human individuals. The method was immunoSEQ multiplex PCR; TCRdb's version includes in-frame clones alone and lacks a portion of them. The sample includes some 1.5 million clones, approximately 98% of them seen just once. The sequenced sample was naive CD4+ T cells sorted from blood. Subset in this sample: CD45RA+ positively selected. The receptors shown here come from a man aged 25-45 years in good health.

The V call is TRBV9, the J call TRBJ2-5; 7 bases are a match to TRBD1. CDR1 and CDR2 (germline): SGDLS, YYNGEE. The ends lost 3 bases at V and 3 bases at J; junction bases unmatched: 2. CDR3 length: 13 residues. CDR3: CASSARGKETQYF. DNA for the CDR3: TGTGCCAGCAGCGCCAGGGGGAAAGAGACCCAGTACTTC.

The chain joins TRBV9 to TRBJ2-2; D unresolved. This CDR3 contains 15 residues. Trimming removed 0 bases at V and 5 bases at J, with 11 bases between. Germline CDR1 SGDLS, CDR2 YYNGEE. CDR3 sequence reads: CASSVGSWATGELFF. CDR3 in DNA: TGTGCCAGCAGCGTAGGTTCTTGGGCGACCGGGGAGCTGTTTTTT. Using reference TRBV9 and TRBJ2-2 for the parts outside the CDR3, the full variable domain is DSGVTQTPKHLITATGQRVTLRCSPRSGDLSVYWYQQSLDQGLQFLIQYYNGEERAKGNILERFSAQQFPDLHSELNLSSLELGDSALYFCASSVGSWATGELFFGEGSRLTVL.

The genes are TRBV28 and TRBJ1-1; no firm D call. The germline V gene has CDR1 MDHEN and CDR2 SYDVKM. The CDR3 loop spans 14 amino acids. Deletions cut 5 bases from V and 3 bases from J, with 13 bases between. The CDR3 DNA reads TGTGCCAGCAGTGGCCGACGGGTGGACACTGAAGCTTTCTTT. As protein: CASSGRRVDTEAFF.

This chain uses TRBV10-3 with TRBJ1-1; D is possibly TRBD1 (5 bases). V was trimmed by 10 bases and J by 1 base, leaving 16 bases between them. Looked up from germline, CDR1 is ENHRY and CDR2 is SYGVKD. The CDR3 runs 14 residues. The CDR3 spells CATTGQGANTEAFF. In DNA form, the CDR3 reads TGTGCCACCACGGGGCAGGGTGCGAACACTGAAGCTTTCTTT.

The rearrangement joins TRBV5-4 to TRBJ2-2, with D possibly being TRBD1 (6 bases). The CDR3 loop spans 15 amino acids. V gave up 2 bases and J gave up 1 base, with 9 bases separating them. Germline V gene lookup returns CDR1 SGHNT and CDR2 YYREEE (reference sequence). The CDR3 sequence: CASSLPGQNTGELFF. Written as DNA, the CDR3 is TGTGCCAGCAGCTTACCGGGACAGAACACCGGGGAGCTGTTTTTT.

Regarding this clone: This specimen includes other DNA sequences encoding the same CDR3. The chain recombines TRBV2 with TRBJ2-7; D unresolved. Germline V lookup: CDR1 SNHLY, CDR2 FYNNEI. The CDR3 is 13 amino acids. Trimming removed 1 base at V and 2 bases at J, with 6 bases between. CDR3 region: CASSEGQTYEQYF. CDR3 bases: TGTGCCAGCAGTGAAGGGCAGACCTACGAGCAGTACTTC.

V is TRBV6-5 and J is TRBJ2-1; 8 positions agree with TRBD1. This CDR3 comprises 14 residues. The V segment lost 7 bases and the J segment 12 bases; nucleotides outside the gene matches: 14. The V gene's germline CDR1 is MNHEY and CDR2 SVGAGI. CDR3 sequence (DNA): TGTGCCAGCAACATCGGACAGGGTACGACTCGGCAGTTCTTC. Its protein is CASNIGQGTTRQFF.

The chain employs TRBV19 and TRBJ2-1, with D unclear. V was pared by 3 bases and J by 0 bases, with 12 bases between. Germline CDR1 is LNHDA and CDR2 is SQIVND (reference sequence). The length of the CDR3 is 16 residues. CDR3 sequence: CASSMITRSSYNEQFF. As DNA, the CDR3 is TGTGCCAGTAGTATGATTACGAGGAGCTCCTACAATGAGCAGTTCTTC.

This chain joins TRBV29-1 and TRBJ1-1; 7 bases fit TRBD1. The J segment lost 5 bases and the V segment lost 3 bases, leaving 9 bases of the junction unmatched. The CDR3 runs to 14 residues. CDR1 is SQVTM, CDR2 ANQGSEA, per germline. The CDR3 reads CSVDGRGEGTEAFF. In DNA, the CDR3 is TGCAGCGTTGATGGCAGGGGGGAGGGAACTGAAGCTTTCTTT.